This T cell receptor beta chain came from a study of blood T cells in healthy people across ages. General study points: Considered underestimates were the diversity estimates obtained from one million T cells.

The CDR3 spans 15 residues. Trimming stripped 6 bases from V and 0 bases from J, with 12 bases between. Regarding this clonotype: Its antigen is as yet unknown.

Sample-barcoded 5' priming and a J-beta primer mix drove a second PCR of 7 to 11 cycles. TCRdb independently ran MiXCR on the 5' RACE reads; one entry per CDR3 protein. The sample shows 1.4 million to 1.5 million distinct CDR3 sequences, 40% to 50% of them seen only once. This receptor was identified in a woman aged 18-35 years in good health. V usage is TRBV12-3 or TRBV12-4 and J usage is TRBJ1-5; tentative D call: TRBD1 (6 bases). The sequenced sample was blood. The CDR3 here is CASSAGTNSNQPQHF. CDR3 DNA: TGTGCCAGCAGCGCTGGGACAAATAGCAATCAGCCCCAGCATTTT.